The next 30 T cell receptor beta chains were all read from a single sample in a study of blood T cell repertoires in COVID-19. Measured with immunoSEQ multiplex PCR; TCRdb has only the in-frame clones, and not every one. The data hold over 200,000 clones, with roughly nine tenths observed a single time. Sample: PBMCs or T cells enriched from blood (not recorded which). The receptor set was obtained from a woman aged 45-65 years in a cohort exposed to, infected with or recovered from COVID-19 (not recorded which).

This chain uses TRBV5-8 with TRBJ1-1; a weak D match, TRBD1 (5 bases). With 4 bases removed from V and 2 bases from J, the gap between germline ends came to 12 bases. The CDR3 is 14 amino acids. Per the germline V gene, CDR1 is SGHTS and CDR2 is YDEGEE. CDR3 sequence (DNA): TGTGCCAGCAGCAGGTTCGGGGGTAACACTGAAGCTTTCTTT. It translates to CASSRFGGNTEAFF.

The chain uses TRBV5-1 and TRBJ1-4; the D gene is possibly TRBD1 (5 bases). V was pared by 0 bases and J by 4 bases, with 10 bases between. The V gene's germline CDR1 is SGHRS and CDR2 YFSETQ. The CDR3 runs to 15 residues. The CDR3 sequence: CASSLEWGGNEKLFF. CDR3 bases: TGCGCCAGCAGCTTGGAATGGGGGGGTAATGAAAAACTGTTTTTT.

This sequence joins TRBV10-3 and TRBJ2-1; the D gene is possibly TRBD1 (5 bases). Germline V gene sequence: CDR1 ENHRY, CDR2 SYGVKD. The V gene lost 3 bases and the J gene lost 5 bases, with 11 bases spanning the gap. CDR3 length: 14 residues. CDR3 sequence: CAISDWQGDNEQFF. CDR3 DNA: TGTGCCATCAGTGACTGGCAGGGTGACAATGAGCAGTTCTTC.

This clone was counted a single time. The chain links TRBV7-6 to TRBJ1-6; D is unclear. Germline loops: CDR1 SGHVS, CDR2 FNYEAQ. V gave up 1 base and J gave up 5 bases, with 18 bases separating them. The CDR3 has 18 residues. The CDR3, as DNA: TGTGCCAGCAGCTTAGAGGCGGTGGAGGTTGGGGATAATTCACCCCTCCACTTT. This encodes CASSLEAVEVGDNSPLHF. The full variable domain, in which reference TRBV7-6 and TRBJ1-6 provide the parts outside the CDR3, is GAGVSQSPRYKVTKRGQDVALRCDPISGHVSLYWYRQALGQGPEFLTYFNYEAQQDKSGLPNDRFSAERPEGSISTLTIQRTEQRDSAMYRCASSLEAVEVGDNSPLHFGNGTRLTVT.

Only one count was recorded for this clone. CDR3 loop: CAWSPPTGGPYF. The CDR3 DNA reads TGTGCCTGGAGTCCCCCGACGGGGGGACCGTACTTC. The V call is TRBV30, the J call TRBJ2-7; 7 bases are a match to TRBD2. This CDR3 comprises 12 residues. The V and J ends lost 2 bases and 12 bases, in that order; junction bases with no gene match: 10. Germline V CDR1 and CDR2: GTSNPN, SVGIG (reference sequence).

The rearrangement uses TRBV6-2 or TRBV6-3 and TRBJ1-5; D perhaps matches TRBD1 (5 bases). The CDR3 runs to 19 residues. The V end lost 2 bases, the J end lost 1 base, and 21 bases lay between the germline ends. CDR1 and CDR2 (germline): MNHEY, SVGEGT. Here the CDR3 reads CASSYIGHIPGESNQPQHF. In DNA, the CDR3 is TGTGCCAGCAGTTACATCGGACACATCCCGGGGGAAAGCAATCAGCCCCAGCATTTT.

This chain connects TRBV7-3 to TRBJ2-2; possible D gene TRBD2, 6 bases. The CDR3 length is 12 residues. V lost 4 bases and J lost 6, with 6 bases in between. CDR1 is SGHTA and CDR2 is FQGTGA in the germline V gene. In DNA, the CDR3 is TGTGCCAGCAGCTGGAGGGCCGGGGAGCTGTTTTTT. This translates into CASSWRAGELFF.

V and J are TRBV27 and TRBJ2-3; the D gene is possibly TRBD2 (5 bases). V gave up 7 bases and J gave up 10 bases, with 30 bases separating them. The CDR3 loop spans 17 amino acids. Germline CDR1 is MNHEY and CDR2 is SMNVEV (reference sequence). The CDR3 loop reads CASIRKPGGVSHGPQYF. The CDR3, as DNA: TGTGCCAGCATTAGGAAGCCCGGAGGTGTCTCACATGGTCCGCAGTATTTT.

The chain joins TRBV24-1 to TRBJ1-5; weak D call: TRBD1 (5 bases). This CDR3 is built from 13 residues. Germline CDR1 is KGHDR and CDR2 is SFDVKD. The germline V and J ends were trimmed by 3 bases and 7 bases, with 9 bases remaining between them. The CDR3 reads CATSDRWGQPQHF. CDR3 coding DNA: TGTGCCACCAGTGATAGGTGGGGCCAGCCCCAGCATTTT.

The V gene is TRBV12-2, the J gene TRBJ2-7; the table's D call TRBD2 went unverified against the DNA. TRBV12-2 is classified as a pseudogene. The CDR3 has 15 residues. The CDR3 DNA follows: TGTGCAAGTCGCCCCGGACTAGCTGGCCGCTACGAGCAGTACTTC. It specifies CASRPGLAGRYEQYF.

The rearrangement uses TRBV2 and TRBJ1-6; 9 nucleotides align to TRBD1. V gave up 7 bases and J gave up 7 bases; unmatched junction bases: 8. CDR1 is SNHLY and CDR2 is FYNNEI in the germline V gene. This CDR3 has 15 amino acids. The CDR3 coding sequence is TGTGCCAGCAATTTACAGGGGGCGAGGAATTCACCCCTCCACTTT. This codes for CASNLQGARNSPLHF.

This CDR3 is CSASGQTNTGELFF. CDR3 DNA: TGCAGTGCTAGTGGACAGACGAACACCGGGGAGCTGTTTTTT. V usage is TRBV20-1 and J usage is TRBJ2-2, with D possibly being TRBD1 (6 bases). Germline CDR1 is DFQATT and CDR2 is SNEGSKA (reference sequence). The V end was cut by 3 bases, the J end by 0 bases, with 8 bases between. The CDR3 length is 14 residues.

In DNA form, the CDR3 reads TGTGCCAGCAGCCCTGTAACAGGAGAGAATGAAAAACTGTTTTTT. Its protein is CASSPVTGENEKLFF. V gene TRBV4-2 combines with J gene TRBJ1-4; D might be TRBD1 (5 bases). There are 15 residues in the CDR3. Germline V gene sequence: CDR1 LGHNA, CDR2 YNFKEQ. The V gene lost 4 bases and the J gene lost 5 bases, with 14 bases spanning the gap.

The chain uses TRBV4-3 and TRBJ2-3; 9 nucleotides align to TRBD2. The CDR3 runs 15 residues. Unmatched junction bases numbered 1, after V lost 1 base and J lost 2 bases. The germline V gene has CDR1 LGHNA and CDR2 YSLEER. CDR3 DNA: TGCGCCAGCAGCCAAGTAGCGGGGGTCACAGATACGCAGTATTTT. It codes for CASSQVAGVTDTQYF.

The CDR3 spells CASSPGNLREQYF. CDR3 DNA: TGTGCCAGCTCACCCGGGAACCTACGGGAGCAGTACTTC. This rearrangement joins TRBV18 to TRBJ2-7; a possible D gene is TRBD2 (5 bases). This CDR3 contains 13 residues. Per the germline V gene, CDR1 is KGHSH and CDR2 is LQKENI. Trimming cost V 3 bases and J 7 bases, with 13 bases left between them.

J is TRBJ1-2 and V is TRBV28; 8 nucleotides align to TRBD1. Germline V gene lookup returns CDR1 MDHEN and CDR2 SYDVKM. The length of the CDR3 is 15 residues. Trimming cost V 8 bases and J 9 bases; bases outside gene matches: 17. CDR3 sequence (DNA): TGTGCCAGCCGACCCCCCCGGCAGGGGGCGGGTAGCTACACCTTC. It specifies CASRPPRQGAGSYTF.

The J gene is TRBJ2-7, the V gene TRBV4-3, with 8 bases matching TRBD2. The CDR3 consists of 16 residues. Germline assignment: CDR1 LGHNA and CDR2 YSLEER. The V segment lost 1 base and the J segment 2 bases; nucleotides outside the gene matches: 7. For the CDR3, the DNA is TGCGCCAGCAGCCAAGCCTCGGCGGGGGGACCCTACGAGCAGTACTTC. Its translation is CASSQASAGGPYEQYF.

The chain recombines TRBV4-3 with TRBJ1-4; TRBD1 agrees at 10 bases. CDR3 length: 16 residues. J gave up 6 bases and V 3 bases, and 7 bases lay outside the gene matches. Germline CDR1 is LGHNA and CDR2 is YSLEER. CDR3 in amino acids: CASSQRAGTGDEKLFF. The CDR3 DNA follows: TGCGCCAGCAGCCAGAGAGCCGGGACAGGGGATGAAAAACTGTTTTTT.

The chain carries TRBV28 and TRBJ1-1, with unresolved D. CDR1 is MDHEN and CDR2 is SYDVKM in the germline V gene. Trimming took off 3 bases at V and 4 bases at J, with 6 bases between the two ends. This CDR3 region has 12 residues. CDR3 region: CASSFVATEAFF. The CDR3 nucleotides read TGTGCCAGCAGTTTTGTGGCCACTGAAGCTTTCTTT.

The chain has TRBV6-4 and TRBJ1-1; TRBD1 aligns across 9 bases. The CDR3 contains 14 residues. Per the germline V gene, CDR1 is MRHNA and CDR2 is SNTAGT. With 6 bases clipped from V and 1 base from J, the junction kept 3 bases outside the gene matches. CDR3 region: CASRTGGENTEAFF. The CDR3 DNA follows: TGTGCCAGCAGAACAGGGGGCGAGAACACTGAAGCTTTCTTT.

The CDR3 DNA reads TGTGCCAGCAGCCAGGGGGAGGCCGGGGAGCTGTTTTTT. Protein: CASSQGEAGELFF. The chain recombines TRBV3-1 (or the pseudogene TRBV3-2) with TRBJ2-2; perhaps TRBD2 as D (6 bases). Trimming left V 3 bases short and J 6 bases short, with 8 bases between. The CDR3 runs 13 residues. Looked up from germline, CDR1 is LGHDT and CDR2 is YNNKEL (reference sequence).

The chain employs TRBV3-1 (or the pseudogene TRBV3-2) and TRBJ1-1; no clear D. Germline-derived CDR1 and CDR2 are LGHDT and YNNKEL (reference sequence). V was cut by 0 bases and J by 7 bases, with 9 bases left in between. This CDR3 is 13 amino acids long. The CDR3 loop reads CASSQDLGSEAFF. Here the CDR3 DNA reads TGTGCCAGCAGCCAAGATCTGGGCAGTGAAGCTTTCTTT.

The chain couples TRBV5-4 to TRBJ1-4, with 9 nucleotides matching TRBD1. The CDR3 loop spans 16 amino acids. Germline CDR1 reads SGHNT; CDR2 reads YYREEE (reference sequence). V gave up 4 bases and J gave up 5 bases; unmatched junction bases: 9. The CDR3 region is CASSEGRTGVNEKLFF. The CDR3 nucleotides are TGTGCCAGCAGCGAAGGCCGGACAGGGGTGAATGAAAAACTGTTTTTT. The full variable domain, completed using reference TRBV5-4 and TRBJ1-4, is ETGVTQSPTHLIKTRGQQVTLRCSSQSGHNTVSWYQQALGQGPQFIFQYYREEENGRGNFPPRFSGLQFPNYSSELNVNALELDDSALYLCASSEGRTGVNEKLFFGSGTQLSVL.

This clone was seen a few times. The chain employs TRBV2 and TRBJ2-5; D is possibly TRBD1 (5 bases). This CDR3 spans 12 amino acids. From germline, CDR1 is SNHLY and CDR2 FYNNEI. V was shortened by 1 base and J by 5 bases, with 5 bases between the two germline ends. This chain's CDR3 is CASSEEGETQYF. For the CDR3, the DNA is TGTGCCAGCAGTGAAGAGGGGGAGACCCAGTACTTC.

CDR3 sequence reads: CAWSGGLPAIYGYTF. In DNA, the CDR3 is TGTGCCTGGAGTGGGGGACTCCCAGCAATCTATGGCTACACCTTC. This chain joins TRBV30 and TRBJ1-2; TRBD1 might be the D (5 bases). Trimming removed 1 base from V and 4 bases from J, with 16 bases in between. Germline V CDR1 and CDR2: GTSNPN, SVGIG (reference sequence). The CDR3 totals 15 residues.

This sequence joins TRBV7-2 and TRBJ1-2; 7 positions match TRBD1. The germline V gene has CDR1 SGHTA and CDR2 FQGNSA. The V gene end was trimmed by 5 bases and the J gene end by 4 bases; junction bases not matched to a gene: 10. The CDR3 is 15 amino acids. CDR3 nucleotides: TGTGCCAGCAGCCGCCCCAGACAGGGTTCCTATGGCTACACCTTC. It codes for CASSRPRQGSYGYTF.

This clone has only a few counts. J is TRBJ1-5 and V is TRBV2; D is uncertain. V lost 5 bases and J 6 bases, leaving 11 bases between the germline ends. CDR1 is SNHLY and CDR2 is FYNNEI in the germline V gene. The CDR3 spans 13 residues. The CDR3 DNA follows: TGTGCCAGCAGTCAGGAGGGCAGTCAGCCCCAGCATTTT. Its translation: CASSQEGSQPQHF.

The chain couples TRBV5-1 to TRBJ1-3; 9 nucleotides agree with TRBD1. The CDR3 loop spans 15 amino acids. In germline, CDR1 is SGHRS, CDR2 YFSETQ. The trim removed 2 bases at V and 1 base at J, leaving 1 base unmatched. The DNA for the CDR3 is TGCGCCAGCAGCTTCGGACAGGGGTCTGGAAACACCATATATTTT. Translated: CASSFGQGSGNTIYF. Combining the CDR3 with reference TRBV5-1 and TRBJ1-3 gives the whole variable domain KAGVTQTPRYLIKTRGQQVTLSCSPISGHRSVSWYQQTPGQGLQFLFEYFSETQRNKGNFPGRFSGRQFSNSRSEMNVSTLELGDSALYLCASSFGQGSGNTIYFGEGSWLTVV.

This chain uses TRBV6-5 with TRBJ1-5; 10 bases align to TRBD1. Germline V gene lookup returns CDR1 MNHEY and CDR2 SVGAGI. Trimming took 6 bases from V and 4 from J; bases not matched to a gene: 6. This CDR3 is built from 15 residues. The CDR3 DNA is TGTGCCAGCAGAAAGGACAGGGGGATTAATCAGCCCCAGCATTTT. Its protein product is CASRKDRGINQPQHF.

The chain joins TRBV10-3 to TRBJ1-1, with TRBD1 as a possible D gene (5 bases). The germline V gene encodes CDR1 ENHRY and CDR2 SYGVKD. The CDR3 totals 14 residues. Trimming removed 10 bases at V and 3 bases at J, with 18 bases between. Written as DNA, the CDR3 is TGTGCCACTACTGGAGGGGTCCGGGACACTGAAGCTTTCTTT. Protein: CATTGGVRDTEAFF.